These 5 T cell receptor beta chains originate from one sample sequenced in a study of Graves' ophthalmopathy and Graves' hyperthyroidism (dated by TCRdb to 2016 to 2019). Sequencing relied on an Illumina HiSeq 2000. For repertoire sequencing, the TCR beta CDR3 regions were amplified from RNA transcripts. HTBI primers and the Qiagen OneStep RT-PCR kit were used in a first-round RT-PCR, which was followed by a second-round multiplex PCR, size selection and purification. TCRdb itself trimmed the public reads at Q25 with fastp, ran MiXCR and retained productive beta chains. Rows with one shared CDR3 protein collapse into an entry with the most common genes and DNA. The sample contains 650,000 to 800,000 distinct CDR3 sequences, about two fifths of them found a single time. The biggest ten clones account for 3% to 4% of the sample. The sample consisted of peripheral blood. The receptor source for this set is an adult man with Graves' ophthalmopathy.

Remarks on this clonotype: Because it lacks the conserved phenylalanine or tryptophan at the end, this CDR3 is likely a read error. The chain carries TRBV10-2 and TRBJ1-1; D uncertain. The CDR3 totals 16 residues. Germline V gives CDR1 WSHSY, CDR2 SAAADI. The CDR3 DNA sequence: TGTGCCAGCTCTCGAGGCAGGACGGGCATGAACACTGAAGCTTTCTCT. Its protein is CASSRGRTGMNTEAFS.

This clonotype appeared many times. The V and J genes are TRBV7-6 and TRBJ1-4; tentatively, D is TRBD1 (5 bases). Germline V gives CDR1 SGHVS, CDR2 FNYEAQ. The CDR3 runs 15 residues. Deletions cut 4 bases from V and 4 bases from J, with 13 bases between. The CDR3 here is CASSSMMGHNEKLFF. CDR3 DNA sequence: TGTGCCAGCAGCTCCATGATGGGGCATAATGAAAAACTGTTTTTT.

This rearrangement joins TRBV29-1 to TRBJ2-2; 9 bases map to TRBD2. Per the germline V gene, CDR1 is SQVTM and CDR2 is ANQGSEA. V gave up 5 bases and J gave up 6 bases; unmatched junction bases: 7. The CDR3 sequence is 14 residues long. CDR3 protein: CSVSTSGSSGELFF. In DNA form, the CDR3 reads TGCAGCGTTTCGACTAGCGGATCCTCCGGGGAGCTGTTTTTT.

This chain's CDR3 is CASSSLKGANTEAFF. CDR3 bases: TGTGCCAGCAGCTCCTTAAAGGGGGCGAACACTGAAGCTTTCTTT. The chain uses TRBV6-5 and TRBJ1-1; 7 bases map to TRBD1. This CDR3 has 15 amino acids. Germline trimming cut 6 bases from V and 1 base from J; bases unmatched to any gene: 8. From germline, CDR1 is MNHEY and CDR2 SVGAGI.

This rearrangement joins TRBV12-5 to TRBJ1-1; the D gene is possibly TRBD1 (5 bases). Germline-derived CDR1 and CDR2 are LGHNT and FRNRAP. Between the trimmed V and J ends, which lost 5 bases and 1 base, there was a span of 20 bases. This CDR3 has 17 residues. The CDR3 DNA is TGTGCTAGTGGTCTGCCCGGGGGGACGGCTCAGAACACTGAAGCTTTCTTT. The encoded protein is CASGLPGGTAQNTEAFF.